Sequencing of this T cell receptor (beta chain) was carried out in a study of control samples from healthy donors and cancer patients. Clones were sequenced by immunoSEQ multiplex PCR, and TCRdb holds only the in-frame ones, with some missing. The table records about 120,000 clones, more than 75% of them present only once. Trimming stripped 3 bases from V and 2 bases from J, with 30 bases between. The CDR3 runs to 22 residues. The germline V gene has CDR1 KGHDR and CDR2 SFDVKD. The sequenced material came from blood. V is TRBV24-1 and J is TRBJ2-2, with D possibly matching TRBD1 (6 bases). The receptor was derived from a man younger than 30 in good health. CDR3 nucleotide sequence: TGTGCCACCAGTGATCCCCAGGGCAGGAGCACCCAGGGGTCGAAAAACACCGGGGAGCTGTTTTTT. As protein: CATSDPQGRSTQGSKNTGELFF.